The 20 T cell receptor beta chains given below trace back to one sample, sequenced in a study of T cell responses to AZD1222 COVID-19 vaccine. The protocol was immunoSEQ multiplex PCR, while the TCRdb copy is restricted to in-frame clones and leaves out a portion. The sample yields roughly 150,000 clones, 90% seen once. The source material was peripheral blood, sampled 28 days after the second AZD1222 dose. These receptors originate from an adult who received the AZD1222 COVID-19 vaccine.

This clone was seen a single time. V gene TRBV9 combines with J gene TRBJ2-6; possibly TRBD1 for D (6 bases). This CDR3 comprises 18 residues. Germline CDR1 reads SGDLS; CDR2 reads YYNGEE. Trimming left V 0 bases short and J 0 bases short, with 13 bases between. In DNA form, the CDR3 reads TGTGCCAGCAGCGTAGCTCAGGGGATAGGCTCTGGGGCCAACGTCCTGACTTTC. It codes for CASSVAQGIGSGANVLTF.

V gene TRBV5-4 combines with J gene TRBJ1-2; a possible D gene is TRBD1 (6 bases). CDR1 is SGHNT, CDR2 YYREEE, per germline (reference sequence). This CDR3 contains 14 residues. Trimming removed 6 bases from V and 7 bases from J, with 19 bases in between. The CDR3 sequence is CASTYRDRVSGYTF. For the CDR3, the DNA is TGTGCCAGCACATACAGGGATAGAGTCTCTGGCTACACCTTC.

This chain connects TRBV19 to TRBJ2-1; maybe TRBD2 (5 bases). V dropped 7 bases and J dropped 0 bases, with 16 bases sitting between them. The CDR3 contains 16 residues. Germline lookup yields CDR1 LNHDA and CDR2 SQIVND (reference sequence). CDR3 region: CASTPSWLASYNEQFF. The DNA for the CDR3 is TGTGCCAGTACCCCCAGCTGGCTAGCCTCCTACAATGAGCAGTTCTTC.

The chain joins TRBV27 to TRBJ1-5; D is ambiguous. V dropped 1 base and J dropped 6 bases, with 16 bases sitting between them. Germline V CDR1 and CDR2: MNHEY, SMNVEV (reference sequence). The CDR3 totals 16 residues. In nucleotides, the CDR3 is TGTGCCAGCAGTTTATACTGGTCGGGTGTTGGTCAGCCCCAGCATTTT. Translation gives CASSLYWSGVGQPQHF.

The chain employs TRBV18 and TRBJ2-5; no reliable D call. The V and J ends lost 3 bases and 1 base respectively, with 15 bases between them. The CDR3 covers 16 residues. Germline loops: CDR1 KGHSH, CDR2 LQKENI. This chain's CDR3 is CASSPGFGAAQETQYF. CDR3 DNA: TGTGCCAGCTCACCTGGATTTGGTGCAGCCCAAGAGACCCAGTACTTC.

The chain joins TRBV19 to TRBJ1-3; possibly TRBD1 for D (6 bases). V lost 5 bases and J 0 bases, leaving 11 bases between the germline ends. The germline V gene has CDR1 LNHDA and CDR2 SQIVND (reference sequence). The CDR3 covers 15 residues. The CDR3 here is CASSLRTVSGNTIYF. The DNA for the CDR3 is TGTGCCAGTAGTTTACGGACAGTCTCTGGAAACACCATATATTTT.

This clone has a single count. This chain connects TRBV12-3 or TRBV12-4 to TRBJ2-7; 9 bases map to TRBD1. Unmatched junction bases numbered 4, after V lost 5 bases and J lost 5 bases. CDR3 size: 13 residues. In DNA, the CDR3 is TGTGCCAGCAGTGGACAGGGGAGGGACGAGCAGTACTTC. This gives the protein CASSGQGRDEQYF.

The CDR3 region is CSVDRDRAYNEQFF. The CDR3 coding sequence is TGCAGCGTTGATCGGGACAGGGCCTACAATGAGCAGTTCTTC. The J gene is TRBJ2-1, the V gene TRBV29-1, with 9 bases matching TRBD1. Germline V gene lookup returns CDR1 SQVTM and CDR2 ANQGSEA. CDR3 length: 14 amino acids. After removal of 3 bases from V and 2 bases from J, the junction contained 2 bases not matched to a gene.

The V gene is TRBV6-5, the J gene TRBJ2-7; D gene ambiguous. Germline V CDR1 and CDR2: MNHEY, SVGAGI. The CDR3 covers 11 residues. V was trimmed by 2 bases and J by 4 bases, leaving 3 bases between them. The CDR3 spells CASSYLYEQYF. The CDR3, as DNA: TGTGCCAGCAGTTACCTATACGAGCAGTACTTC.

The V gene is TRBV18, the J gene TRBJ2-7; 7 bases are a match to TRBD2. V lost 2 bases, J lost 1 base, and 5 bases stayed unmatched. CDR3 length equals 15 residues. Germline lookup yields CDR1 KGHSH and CDR2 LQKENI. Here the CDR3 DNA reads TGTGCCAGCTCACCAAGGGAGGGGTCGTCCTACGAGCAGTACTTC. Its translation is CASSPREGSSYEQYF.

This chain links TRBV28 with TRBJ2-6; perhaps TRBD2 as D (5 bases). The CDR3 extends over 13 amino acids. Looked up from germline, CDR1 is MDHEN and CDR2 is SYDVKM. V lost 10 bases and J lost 8, with 15 bases in between. CDR3 loop: CAIGDGRTNVLTF. The DNA of the CDR3 is TGTGCCATCGGGGATGGTCGAACCAACGTCCTGACTTTC.

The chain carries TRBV2 and TRBJ1-5; D is unresolved. The CDR3 is 14 residues long. Germline lookup yields CDR1 SNHLY and CDR2 FYNNEI. V was clipped by 3 bases and J by 0 bases, with 6 bases between them. The CDR3 bases are TGTGCCAGCAGTGATATAGATAGCAATCAGCCCCAGCATTTT. It is translated as CASSDIDSNQPQHF.

V and J are TRBV29-1 and TRBJ2-1, with 13 bases lining up with TRBD2. The J segment lost 16 bases and the V segment lost 7 bases, leaving 10 bases of the junction unmatched. This CDR3 has 12 amino acids. Germline loops: CDR1 SQVTM, CDR2 ANQGSEA. CDR3 sequence: CSATGTSGTRFF. The CDR3 coding sequence is TGCAGCGCCACCGGGACTAGCGGGACGCGTTTCTTC.

The chain uses TRBV27 and TRBJ1-2; TRBD1 might be the D (5 bases). This CDR3 has 14 residues. Trimming removed 4 bases from V and 3 bases from J, with 12 bases in between. From germline, CDR1 is MNHEY and CDR2 SMNVEV (reference sequence). CDR3 nucleotides: TGTGCCAGCAGTTCGGCCGGGACGGACTATGGCTACACCTTC. Amino acids: CASSSAGTDYGYTF.

The chain carries TRBV4-3 and TRBJ1-1; D not certain. Germline loops: CDR1 LGHNA, CDR2 YSLEER. With 0 bases removed from V and 5 bases from J, the gap between germline ends came to 7 bases. The CDR3 has 13 amino acids. CDR3 sequence: CASSQDRGTEAFF. The CDR3 DNA reads as TGCGCCAGCAGCCAAGATAGAGGGACTGAAGCTTTCTTT.

The chain employs TRBV14 and TRBJ1-6; no firm D call. The CDR3 is 15 amino acids. V was clipped by 0 bases and J by 6 bases, with 9 bases between them. Germline V lookup: CDR1 SGHDN, CDR2 FVKESK. CDR3 sequence (DNA): TGTGCCAGCAGCCAAGATGTGGGCATTAATTCACCCCTCCACTTT. This gives the protein CASSQDVGINSPLHF.

V is TRBV5-6 and J is TRBJ2-2, with D unclear. Germline V lookup: CDR1 SGHDT, CDR2 YYEEEE. The CDR3 totals 12 residues. With 3 bases removed from V and 8 bases from J, the gap between germline ends came to 8 bases. The CDR3 loop reads CASSSPSGELFF. For the CDR3, the DNA is TGTGCCAGCAGCTCCCCTAGTGGGGAGCTGTTTTTT.

The rearrangement uses TRBV19 and TRBJ2-7, with TRBD2 matching over 10 bases. Germline V gene sequence: CDR1 LNHDA, CDR2 SQIVND (reference sequence). CDR3 length: 15 amino acids. Trimming removed 3 bases from V and 0 bases from J; junction bases left unmatched: 2. CDR3 sequence reads: CASSISSGSSYEQYF. CDR3 DNA sequence: TGTGCCAGTAGTATCTCTAGCGGGAGCTCCTACGAGCAGTACTTC. Variable domain in full (rest from reference TRBV19 and TRBJ2-7): DGGITQSPKYLFRKEGQNVTLSCEQNLNHDAMYWYRQDPGQGLRLIYYSQIVNDFQKGDIAEGYSVSREKKESFPLTVTSAQKNPTAFYLCASSISSGSSYEQYFGPGTRLTVT.

The chain links TRBV9 to TRBJ2-3, with 11 bases matching TRBD2. The CDR3 runs 18 residues. Losses at the gene ends were 0 bases for V and 0 bases for J; bases not matched to a gene: 6. Germline V gene data show CDR1 as SGDLS and CDR2 as YYNGEE. CDR3 loop: CASSVGEGLAASTDTQYF. CDR3 DNA: TGTGCCAGCAGCGTAGGTGAGGGACTAGCGGCCAGCACAGATACGCAGTATTTT.

V gene TRBV30 combines with J gene TRBJ1-2; 8 bases align to TRBD1. The germline V gene encodes CDR1 GTSNPN and CDR2 SVGIG (reference sequence). The CDR3 length is 14 residues. Trimming at V came to 3 bases and at J to 8 bases, leaving 11 bases not matched to a gene. For the CDR3, the DNA is TGTGCCTGGAGGGACACCGCAGGGGGCTTGGGCTACACCTTC. Its translation is CAWRDTAGGLGYTF. Using reference TRBV30 and TRBJ1-2 for the parts outside the CDR3, the full variable domain is SQTIHQWPATLVQPVGSPLSLECTVEGTSNPNLYWYRQAAGRGLQLLFYSVGIGQISSEVPQNLSASRPQDRQFILSSKKLLLSDSGFYLCAWRDTAGGLGYTFGSGTRLTVV.